This TCR beta chain was profiled in a study of immune evolution from preneoplasia to lung adenocarcinoma. General study findings and limits: Normal lung had highest clonality; later lesions appeared denser, more diverse.

This CDR3 spans 14 amino acids. J gave up 4 bases and V 6 bases, and 7 bases lay outside the gene matches. The germline gives CDR1 LNHDA, CDR2 SQIVND (reference sequence). About this clone: The antigen is unknown.

The data were produced by immunoSEQ multiplex PCR, yet TCRdb's version contains in-frame clones alone and is incomplete. The sample includes thousands of clones, approximately 87% of them seen just once. The origin of this receptor is a person between 65 and 79 years old with lung adenocarcinoma. The chain couples TRBV19 to TRBJ2-5; TRBD1 matches at 8 bases. The sample consisted of FFPE adjacent normal lung tissue. The CDR3 reads CASSRQGMRETQYF. The CDR3 region has the DNA TGTGCCAGTAGCCGACAGGGGATGAGAGAGACCCAGTACTTC.